The 3 T cell receptor beta chains in this list originate from one sample, sequenced in a study of regulatory T cells in long-lasting Graves disease. The TCR beta library used iRepertoire HTBI primers with Arm-PCR amplification of CDR3. MiXCR, run by TCRdb on the multiplex PCR reads, gives a single entry per CDR3 protein. The table includes 350,000 to 450,000 distinct CDR3 sequences, around 16% detected once. The time point is: newly diagnosed GD, antithyroid drugs for less than 3 months. The TCR library used RNA extracted from PBMCs. The data also belong to a second study, concerning T cells in Graves' hyperthyroidism and ophthalmopathy.

The sequencing used peripheral blood mononuclear cells (PBMCs), collected at new diagnosis, from a patient treated with antithyroid drugs. These receptors originate from a woman aged 40 to 50 with Graves disease.

This clonotype occurred a few times. The chain couples TRBV15 to TRBJ1-6; 9 nucleotides align to TRBD1. Germline V lookup: CDR1 LNHNV, CDR2 YYDKDF (reference sequence). This CDR3 spans 15 amino acids. Trimming at V came to 4 bases and at J to 8 bases, leaving 6 bases not matched to a gene. The CDR3 sequence is CATSNPGQGDSPLHF. The CDR3 DNA is TGTGCCACCAGCAATCCGGGACAGGGAGATTCACCCCTCCACTTT.

This clonotype was observed at least ten times. This rearrangement joins TRBV30 to TRBJ1-4, with no clear D. The CDR3 is made up of 14 amino acids. Between the trimmed V and J ends, which lost 1 base and 0 bases, there was a span of 6 bases. Germline V gene sequence: CDR1 GTSNPN, CDR2 SVGIG (reference sequence). CDR3 region: CAWSGLSTNEKLFF. The DNA of the CDR3 is TGTGCCTGGAGTGGACTTTCAACTAATGAAAAACTGTTTTTT.

The chain carries TRBV6-4 and TRBJ2-2, with 10 bases aligning to TRBD1. The CDR3 extends over 17 amino acids. V shed 0 bases and J 6 bases; nucleotides not matched to a gene: 7. Germline V lookup: CDR1 MRHNA, CDR2 SNTAGT. CDR3 sequence: CASSDSSGTGEAGELFF. CDR3 bases: TGTGCCAGCAGTGACTCTTCAGGGACAGGGGAAGCCGGGGAGCTGTTTTTT.